This TCR beta chain was captured in a study of blood T cell repertoires in COVID-19. Some clones are missing from TCRdb's copy, which holds only in-frame ones; the method was immunoSEQ multiplex PCR. Altogether fewer than 180,000 clones are present, approximately 86% being singletons, with the ten largest covering around 3.5%. The trim removed 7 bases at V and 4 bases at J, leaving 6 bases unmatched. Germline V gene data show CDR1 as MDHEN and CDR2 as SYDVKM. This CDR3 is 14 amino acids long. This clone was picked up one time. Sequenced input: peripheral blood. The chain joins TRBV28 to TRBJ1-2; 10 bases agree with TRBD1. This TCR derives from a man between 70 and 80 years old with acute or convalescent COVID-19. CDR3 in DNA: TGTGCCAGCAATTACCGGGACAGGGGCTATGGCTACACCTTC. Residues: CASNYRDRGYGYTF.